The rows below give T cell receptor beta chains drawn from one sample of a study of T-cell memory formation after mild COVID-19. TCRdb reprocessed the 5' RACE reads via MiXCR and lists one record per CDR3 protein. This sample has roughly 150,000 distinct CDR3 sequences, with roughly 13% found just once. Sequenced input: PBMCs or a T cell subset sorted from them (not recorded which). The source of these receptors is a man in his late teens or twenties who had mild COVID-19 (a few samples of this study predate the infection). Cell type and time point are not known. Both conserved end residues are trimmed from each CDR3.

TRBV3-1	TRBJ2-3	ASSQGLRYLVTDTQY
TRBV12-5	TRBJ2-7	ASGLDFYEQY
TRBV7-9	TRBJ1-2	ASSRQGSSGYT
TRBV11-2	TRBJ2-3	ASSLTEAADTQY
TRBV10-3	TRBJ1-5	AISDRGSNQPQH
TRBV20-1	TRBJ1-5	SATRQGPGQPQH
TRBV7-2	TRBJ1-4	ASSLAAYRELF
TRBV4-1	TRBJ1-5	ASGTRDSNQPQH
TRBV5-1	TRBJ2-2	ASSLETGNTGELF
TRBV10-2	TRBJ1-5	ATLGGKGQPQH
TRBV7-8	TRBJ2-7	ASSLSLAGGFSYEQY
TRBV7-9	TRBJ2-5	ASSASGTSVQETQY
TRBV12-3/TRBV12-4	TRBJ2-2	ASGRGSTGELF
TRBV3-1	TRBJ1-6	ASSQAHAINPLH
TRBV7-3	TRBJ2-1	ASAPAPGVLNNEQF
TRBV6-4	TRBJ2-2	ASIGGGTGELF
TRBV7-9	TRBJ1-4	ASSFVGPEKLF
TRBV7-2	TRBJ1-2	ASSSGQGAGGYT
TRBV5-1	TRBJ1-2	ASSLGAGITDNYGYT
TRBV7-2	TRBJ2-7	ASSLGNRAAYEQY
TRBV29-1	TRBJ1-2	SVADRGGSYT
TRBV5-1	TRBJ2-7	ATRAGSTSYEQY
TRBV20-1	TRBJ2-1	SARRQSLYNEQF
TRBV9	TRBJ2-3	ASSVAGAHTDTQY